These 9 T cell receptor beta chains were all obtained from the same sample, sequenced in a study of blood T cell repertoires in COVID-19. Clones were read by immunoSEQ multiplex PCR, and TCRdb kept only the in-frame ones, dropping some. The sample holds tens of thousands of clones, 83% seen once. Sequenced sample: peripheral blood. The receptors stem from a human donor in a cohort sampled during active COVID-19.

The rearrangement links TRBV4-1 to TRBJ2-7; 8 bases map to TRBD2. Unmatched junction bases numbered 8, after V lost 1 base and J lost 6 bases. The CDR3 sequence is 15 residues long. Germline V gene sequence: CDR1 MGHRA, CDR2 YSYEKL. The CDR3 sequence: CASSQVEAGVAEQYF. The CDR3 DNA is TGCGCCAGCAGCCAAGTGGAAGCGGGGGTGGCCGAGCAGTACTTC.

This clone showed up just a few times. This rearrangement joins TRBV7-9 to TRBJ1-2; D not resolved. Germline CDR1 is SEHNR and CDR2 is FQNEAQ (reference sequence). This CDR3 contains 15 residues. V was pared by 5 bases and J by 3 bases, with 16 bases between. As DNA, the CDR3 is TGTGCCAGCAGCCCCTGGGCCTCCGATTACTATGGCTACACCTTC. This sequence encodes CASSPWASDYYGYTF.

This chain connects TRBV6-5 to TRBJ2-2; 12 positions match TRBD1. This CDR3 spans 15 amino acids. Germline assignment: CDR1 MNHEY and CDR2 SVGAGI. V trimming: 10 bases; J trimming: 7 bases; junction bases outside the gene matches: 10. The CDR3 DNA reads as TGTGCCACCCGGGACAGGGGGCGTTCGAGCGGGGAGCTGTTTTTT. Protein sequence: CATRDRGRSSGELFF.

V and J are TRBV10-3 and TRBJ2-7; TRBD1 agrees at 11 bases. This CDR3 is 14 amino acids long. The ends lost 6 bases at V and 6 bases at J; junction bases unmatched: 7. The germline CDR1 and CDR2 sequences are ENHRY and SYGVKD. CDR3 in amino acids: CAIRRTGGLTEQYF. In DNA form, the CDR3 reads TGTGCCATCAGGCGGACAGGGGGCTTGACCGAGCAGTACTTC.

The gene calls are TRBV2 and TRBJ2-1; 13 bases align to TRBD2. CDR1 and CDR2 (germline): SNHLY, FYNNEI. CDR3 length: 14 residues. The trim removed 9 bases at V and 10 bases at J, leaving 9 bases unmatched. The CDR3 is CARNPGLAGREQFF. CDR3 DNA sequence: TGTGCCAGAAACCCGGGACTAGCGGGGAGGGAGCAGTTCTTC.

This clone appeared a few times. V usage is TRBV5-1 and J usage is TRBJ2-1; 7 bases line up with TRBD2. Unmatched junction bases numbered 6, after V lost 0 bases and J lost 6 bases. The V gene's germline CDR1 is SGHRS and CDR2 YFSETQ. The CDR3 is 15 residues long. The CDR3 protein is CASSLGAGELNEQFF. The CDR3 nucleotides read TGCGCCAGCAGCTTGGGTGCGGGGGAACTCAATGAGCAGTTCTTC.

The chain uses TRBV7-3 and TRBJ1-1; D is perhaps TRBD1 (5 bases). Trimming shortened V by 1 base and J by 5 bases, and 14 bases separated the two germline ends. This CDR3 region has 15 residues. In germline, CDR1 is SGHTA, CDR2 FQGTGA. CDR3 DNA: TGTGCCAGCAGCTTAAGCGCGGGAGGGACGACTGAAGCTTTCTTT. Amino acids: CASSLSAGGTTEAFF.

This chain uses TRBV4-1 with TRBJ2-2; 7 bases align to TRBD1. Germline loops: CDR1 MGHRA, CDR2 YSYEKL. The trim removed 4 bases at V and 6 bases at J, leaving 14 bases unmatched. CDR3 length: 17 amino acids. The CDR3, as DNA: TGCGCCAGCAGCCCCTACTCGACAGGGATTATGGCCGGGGAGCTGTTTTTT. It specifies CASSPYSTGIMAGELFF.

The V and J genes are TRBV7-8 and TRBJ2-3; the D gene is possibly TRBD2 (6 bases). The CDR3 has 16 amino acids. Between the trimmed V and J ends, which lost 3 bases and 2 bases, there was a span of 15 bases. Germline CDR1 reads SGHVS; CDR2 reads FQNEAQ. CDR3 residues: CASSLEGRIDTDTQYF. Here the CDR3 DNA reads TGTGCCAGCAGCTTGGAGGGCCGTATAGACACAGATACGCAGTATTTT.